Below, 17 T cell receptor beta chains from the same sample are listed, as sequenced in a study of shared clonotypes between healthy human individuals. Clones were sequenced by immunoSEQ multiplex PCR, and TCRdb holds only the in-frame ones, with some missing. The sample has some 2,000,000 clones; about 95% are singletons. Sequencing used naive CD4+ T cells sorted from blood. Subset meaning: CD45RA+ positively selected. Every receptor here comes from a man between 18 and 35 years old in good health.

The genes are TRBV2 and TRBJ1-6, with D unclear. The CDR3 spans 16 residues. The germline gives CDR1 SNHLY, CDR2 FYNNEI. The V and J ends lost 7 bases and 0 bases respectively, with 13 bases between them. This CDR3 reads CASKAGKSSYNSPLHF. CDR3 DNA sequence: TGTGCCAGCAAGGCGGGAAAAAGCTCCTATAATTCACCCCTCCACTTT.

J is TRBJ2-5 and V is TRBV14; possibly TRBD1 for D (5 bases). CDR1 and CDR2 from the germline V gene are SGHDN and FVKESK. V dropped 1 base and J dropped 7 bases, with 10 bases sitting between them. CDR3 length equals 13 residues. The CDR3 here is CASSQGGKGTQYF. The CDR3 region has the DNA TGTGCCAGCAGCCAAGGGGGCAAGGGGACCCAGTACTTC.

The J gene is TRBJ1-5, the V gene TRBV7-2; D is undetermined. Trimming left V 4 bases short and J 7 bases short, with 8 bases between. This CDR3 is built from 12 residues. Germline CDR1 reads SGHTA; CDR2 reads FQGNSA. CDR3 protein: CASSSGYQPQHF. The CDR3 DNA reads TGTGCCAGCAGCTCCGGATACCAGCCCCAGCATTTT.

A single count supports this clone. The J gene is TRBJ2-5, the V gene TRBV7-9; no definite D call. The CDR3 consists of 15 residues. The V and J ends lost 1 base and 1 base respectively, with 10 bases between them. Per the germline V gene, CDR1 is SEHNR and CDR2 is FQNEAQ (reference sequence). CDR3 residues: CASSLGTVAQETQYF. Here the CDR3 DNA reads TGTGCCAGCAGCTTAGGCACAGTCGCCCAAGAGACCCAGTACTTC.

This clone was seen at least ten times. The chain has TRBV4-3 and TRBJ2-7; TRBD2 matches 10 bases. V shed 1 base, J shed 6 bases, and the junction held 12 bases outside the gene matches. Looked up from germline, CDR1 is LGHNA and CDR2 is YSLEER. This CDR3 comprises 17 residues. CDR3: CASSQGASGSTSGEQYF. In DNA form, the CDR3 reads TGCGCCAGCAGCCAAGGGGCTAGCGGGAGTACTTCAGGCGAGCAGTACTTC.

CDR3 DNA: TGTGCCAGCAGAATTACAGGGGACAATGAGCAGTTCTTC. Amino acid sequence: CASRITGDNEQFF. The chain couples TRBV6-1 to TRBJ2-1, with 7 positions matching TRBD1. This CDR3 comprises 13 residues. The J segment lost 5 bases and the V segment lost 6 bases, leaving 4 bases of the junction unmatched. Germline loops: CDR1 MNHNS, CDR2 SASEGT.

The V and J genes are TRBV28 and TRBJ1-2, with TRBD1 as a possible D gene (5 bases). V lost 6 bases and J lost 7, with 18 bases in between. CDR1 MDHEN and CDR2 SYDVKM come from the germline V gene. The CDR3 totals 14 residues. CDR3 in amino acids: CASRRDGASGGYTF. CDR3 bases: TGTGCCAGCAGAAGGGACGGGGCCAGTGGTGGCTACACCTTC.

The chain is built from TRBV29-1 and TRBJ2-7, with D possibly TRBD1 on 5 matching bases. V lost 7 bases, J lost 1 base, and 17 bases lay in between. The CDR3 runs to 14 residues. Germline V gene sequence: CDR1 SQVTM, CDR2 ANQGSEA. The CDR3 bases are TGCAGCGCTACGCTAGTTGGGGCATCCTACGAGCAGTACTTC. Protein: CSATLVGASYEQYF.

V and J are TRBV18 and TRBJ1-1; perhaps TRBD1 as D (5 bases). The germline V and J ends were trimmed by 3 bases and 7 bases, with 15 bases remaining between them. The germline gives CDR1 KGHSH, CDR2 LQKENI. The CDR3 totals 14 residues. The CDR3 sequence: CASSPVQVGNEAFF. The DNA for the CDR3 is TGTGCCAGCTCACCGGTACAGGTGGGGAATGAAGCTTTCTTT. Together with reference TRBV18 and TRBJ1-1, the CDR3 gives the full variable domain: NAGVMQNPRHLVRRRGQEARLRCSPMKGHSHVYWYRQLPEEGLKFMVYLQKENIIDESGMPKERFSAEFPKEGPSILRIQQVVRGDSAAYFCASSPVQVGNEAFFGQGTRLTVV.

Comments on this clone: At the DNA level, this CDR3 is encoded by other sequences in the same sample as well. This CDR3 is CASSPFEGNTEAFF. DNA of the CDR3: TGTGCCAGCTCACCCTTTGAGGGGAACACTGAAGCTTTCTTT. The chain has TRBV18 and TRBJ1-1, with D hard to call. This CDR3 has 14 residues. The ends were cut back, 3 bases at V and 1 base at J, with 9 bases in the middle. Germline V lookup: CDR1 KGHSH, CDR2 LQKENI.

The gene calls are TRBV6-6 and TRBJ2-7; a possible D gene is TRBD1 (6 bases). V was shortened by 6 bases and J by 0 bases, with 18 bases between the two germline ends. The CDR3 has 16 amino acids. Germline assignment: CDR1 MNHNY and CDR2 SVGAGI (reference sequence). The CDR3 coding sequence is TGTGCCAGCAGCGAAAGTGGACAGCTAAGCTCCTACGAGCAGTACTTC. Translated: CASSESGQLSSYEQYF.

The rearrangement uses TRBV27 and TRBJ2-7; 13 nucleotides align to TRBD2. The CDR3 is 15 amino acids. Trimming took 7 bases from V and 4 from J; bases not matched to a gene: 7. Germline assignment: CDR1 MNHEY and CDR2 SMNVEV (reference sequence). The CDR3 nucleotides are TGTGCCAGCACCCCCGGGACTAGCGGGACTTACGAGCAGTACTTC. It yields the protein CASTPGTSGTYEQYF.

The chain has TRBV7-8 and TRBJ2-5; D gene uncertain. The CDR3 covers 14 residues. Germline assignment: CDR1 SGHVS and CDR2 FQNEAQ. Trimming pared 1 base from V and 7 bases from J, leaving 13 bases between. CDR3 in DNA: TGTGCCAGCAGCTTAGACCTACCACGCGGGACCCAGTACTTC. This codes for CASSLDLPRGTQYF.

V usage is TRBV25-1 and J usage is TRBJ2-3; no clear D. CDR3 length equals 15 residues. V dropped 3 bases and J dropped 0 bases, with 10 bases sitting between them. The germline V gene has CDR1 MGHDK and CDR2 SYGVNS. CDR3 sequence reads: CASSEDGPSTDTQYF. The CDR3 DNA reads TGTGCCAGCAGTGAGGACGGACCTAGCACAGATACGCAGTATTTT.

The rearrangement joins TRBV2 to TRBJ2-3; no firm D call. The CDR3 is 12 amino acids. Germline CDR1 SNHLY, CDR2 FYNNEI. V dropped 4 bases and J dropped 4 bases, with 6 bases sitting between them. The CDR3: CASSVDSDTQYF. DNA for the CDR3: TGTGCCAGCAGTGTTGATTCAGATACGCAGTATTTT.

V usage is TRBV18 and J usage is TRBJ1-6, with D unclear. Trimming shortened V by 4 bases and J by 6 bases, and 7 bases separated the two germline ends. CDR3 length: 13 residues. The germline V gene encodes CDR1 KGHSH and CDR2 LQKENI. The CDR3 sequence is CASSHDGNSPLHF. CDR3 DNA sequence: TGTGCCAGCTCACATGACGGTAATTCACCCCTCCACTTT.

The chain uses TRBV11-3 and TRBJ2-3, with 12 nucleotides matching TRBD2. CDR1 SGHNT and CDR2 YENEEA come from the germline V gene. The CDR3 length is 18 residues. J was trimmed by 2 bases and V by 3 bases; bases with no gene match: 9. CDR3 residues: CASSFSLRTSGDTDTQYF. The CDR3 DNA reads TGTGCCAGCAGCTTTAGTTTACGGACTAGCGGGGACACAGATACGCAGTATTTT.